The rows below give T cell receptor beta chains drawn from one sample of a study of OX40 agonist ivuxolimab in advanced cancers. Assay used: immunoSEQ multiplex PCR; TCRdb lists only in-frame clones, some missing. The data contain about 62,000 clones, 60% to 85% of them singletons. The specimen comprised CD4+ or CD8+ T cells sorted from blood, sampled in a trial of the OX40 agonist ivuxolimab. These receptors all come from an adult with an advanced solid tumor such as melanoma, head and neck, liver or kidney cancer. Both conserved end residues are part of each CDR3. A D gene is named only where the DNA matches it firmly. A clone size is listed for some rows: how often the clone was seen (once, few, many), or a class if it is expanded.

abundance: NA
d_gene: NA
v_gene: TRBV7-9
j_gene: TRBJ1-4
CDR3aa: CASSPGPEDEKLFF
CDR3nt: TGTGCCAGCAGCCCCGGGCCTGAGGATGAAAAACTGTTTTTT

abundance: NA
d_gene: TRBD2
v_gene: TRBV6-4
j_gene: TRBJ2-3
CDR3aa: CASSPGLAGGPDTQYF
CDR3nt: TGTGCCAGCAGCCCCGGACTAGCGGGGGGCCCAGATACGCAGTATTTT

abundance: NA
d_gene: NA
v_gene: TRBV28
j_gene: TRBJ1-2
CDR3aa: CASSPITRYGYTF
CDR3nt: TGTGCCAGCAGTCCGATCACACGCTATGGCTACACCTTC

abundance: NA
d_gene: TRBD2
v_gene: TRBV19
j_gene: TRBJ2-7
CDR3aa: CASSMATSGEQYF
CDR3nt: TGTGCCAGTAGTATGGCTACTAGCGGCGAGCAGTACTTC

abundance: NA
d_gene: NA
v_gene: TRBV25-1
j_gene: TRBJ1-4
CDR3aa: CASSVPGDEKLFF
CDR3nt: TGTGCCAGCAGTGTTCCAGGGGATGAAAAACTGTTTTTT

abundance: once
d_gene: NA
v_gene: TRBV29-1
j_gene: TRBJ2-1
CDR3aa: CSVEGSRDYNEQFF
CDR3nt: TGCAGCGTTGAAGGATCCCGGGACTACAATGAGCAGTTCTTC

abundance: NA
d_gene: TRBD2
v_gene: TRBV5-1
j_gene: TRBJ2-5
CDR3aa: CASSLTSGAETQYF
CDR3nt: TGCGCCAGCAGCCTGACTAGCGGAGCGGAGACCCAGTACTTC

abundance: NA
d_gene: NA
v_gene: TRBV27
j_gene: TRBJ1-2
CDR3aa: CASSLRPRSQDAYGYTF
CDR3nt: TGTGCCAGCAGTTTGCGCCCGCGTTCGCAGGATGCCTATGGCTACACCTTC

abundance: NA
d_gene: TRBD1
v_gene: TRBV6-1
j_gene: TRBJ2-3
CDR3aa: CASSEVGTGSTDTQYF
CDR3nt: TGTGCCAGCAGTGAAGTGGGGACAGGGTCCACAGATACGCAGTATTTT

abundance: NA
d_gene: NA
v_gene: TRBV19
j_gene: TRBJ1-2
CDR3aa: CASSDKGRSNYGYTF
CDR3nt: TGTGCCAGTAGTGATAAGGGACGGTCTAACTATGGCTACACCTTC

abundance: NA
d_gene: TRBD1
v_gene: TRBV19
j_gene: TRBJ1-2
CDR3aa: CASSTDRGFNYGYTF
CDR3nt: TGTGCCAGTAGTACAGACAGGGGGTTTAACTATGGCTACACCTTC

abundance: few
d_gene: TRBD2
v_gene: TRBV5-5
j_gene: TRBJ2-1
CDR3aa: CASSLLQRPTSGRDNEQFF
CDR3nt: TGTGCCAGCAGCTTACTCCAAAGACCGACTAGCGGGAGGGACAATGAGCAGTTCTTC

abundance: NA
d_gene: TRBD2
v_gene: TRBV7-9
j_gene: TRBJ2-7
CDR3aa: CASSASGTAYEQYF
CDR3nt: TGTGCCAGCAGCGCTAGCGGGACTGCCTACGAGCAGTACTTC

abundance: NA
d_gene: TRBD1
v_gene: TRBV6-1
j_gene: TRBJ1-4
CDR3aa: CASSKGGQINEKLFF
CDR3nt: TGTGCCAGCAGTAAAGGGGGACAGATAAATGAAAAACTGTTTTTT

abundance: few
d_gene: NA
v_gene: TRBV5-6
j_gene: TRBJ2-5
CDR3aa: CASSIEETQYF
CDR3nt: TGTGCCAGCAGCATAGAAGAGACCCAGTACTTC

abundance: few
d_gene: TRBD1
v_gene: TRBV7-6
j_gene: TRBJ2-7
CDR3aa: CASSYLQGADYEQYF
CDR3nt: TGTGCCAGCAGCTACTTGCAGGGGGCGGACTACGAGCAGTACTTC

abundance: NA
d_gene: NA
v_gene: TRBV4-3
j_gene: TRBJ1-4
CDR3aa: CASSQDFEKLFF
CDR3nt: TGCGCCAGCAGCCAAGACTTTGAAAAACTGTTTTTT

abundance: NA
d_gene: TRBD2
v_gene: TRBV5-1
j_gene: TRBJ2-1
CDR3aa: CASSSRTSTNEQFF
CDR3nt: TGCGCCAGCAGCTCTCGGACTAGCACCAATGAGCAGTTCTTC

abundance: NA
d_gene: NA
v_gene: TRBV7-9
j_gene: TRBJ1-3
CDR3aa: CASSLEPSGNTIYF
CDR3nt: TGTGCCAGCAGCTTAGAACCCTCTGGAAACACCATATATTTT

abundance: once
d_gene: NA
v_gene: TRBV6-5
j_gene: TRBJ2-3
CDR3aa: CASSYVSAGLTDTQYF
CDR3nt: TGTGCCAGCAGTTACGTCTCCGCAGGGTTGACAGATACGCAGTATTTT

abundance: NA
d_gene: NA
v_gene: TRBV10-3
j_gene: TRBJ2-1
CDR3aa: CAITEDNYNEQFF
CDR3nt: TGTGCCATCACTGAGGACAATTACAATGAGCAGTTCTTC

abundance: NA
d_gene: NA
v_gene: TRBV4-3
j_gene: TRBJ2-3
CDR3aa: CASRKFVSSEKSTDTQYF
CDR3nt: TGCGCCAGCAGAAAATTCGTTTCTAGCGAGAAGAGCACAGATACGCAGTATTTT

abundance: NA
d_gene: NA
v_gene: TRBV7-2
j_gene: TRBJ2-4
CDR3aa: CASTLLGSADTLQYF
CDR3nt: TGTGCCAGCACCCTGCTTGGGAGCGCGGATACCCTTCAGTACTTC

abundance: NA
d_gene: NA
v_gene: TRBV29-1
j_gene: TRBJ2-5
CDR3aa: CSAGRLETQYF
CDR3nt: TGCAGCGCGGGTAGACTAGAGACCCAGTACTTC

abundance: NA
d_gene: NA
v_gene: TRBV7-3
j_gene: TRBJ2-3
CDR3aa: CASSLVGSTDTQYF
CDR3nt: TGTGCCAGCAGCTTAGTCGGGAGCACAGATACGCAGTATTTT

abundance: once
d_gene: NA
v_gene: TRBV7-2
j_gene: TRBJ2-5
CDR3aa: CASSLAQETQYF
CDR3nt: TGTGCCAGCAGCTTAGCACAGGAGACCCAGTACTTC

abundance: NA
d_gene: NA
v_gene: TRBV7-3
j_gene: TRBJ2-3
CDR3aa: CASSSWVSDTQYF
CDR3nt: TGTGCCAGCAGCTCCTGGGTCAGCGATACGCAGTATTTT

abundance: NA
d_gene: TRBD2
v_gene: TRBV10-1
j_gene: TRBJ2-2
CDR3aa: CASSEKQLATNTGELFF
CDR3nt: TGCGCCAGCAGTGAGAAACAACTAGCGACGAACACCGGGGAGCTGTTTTTT

abundance: NA
d_gene: NA
v_gene: TRBV15
j_gene: TRBJ2-7
CDR3aa: CATSREISGAGYEQYF
CDR3nt: TGTGCCACCAGCAGAGAGATATCAGGGGCGGGCTACGAGCAGTACTTC

abundance: NA
d_gene: NA
v_gene: TRBV7-2
j_gene: TRBJ1-2
CDR3aa: CASSLRSANDYGYTF
CDR3nt: TGCGCCAGCAGCTTAAGATCGGCAAACGACTATGGCTACACCTTC

abundance: NA
d_gene: TRBD1
v_gene: TRBV18
j_gene: TRBJ2-7
CDR3aa: CASSPPLTGALDEQYF
CDR3nt: TGTGCCAGCTCACCACCTCTCACAGGGGCTCTAGACGAGCAGTACTTC

abundance: NA
d_gene: NA
v_gene: TRBV7-3
j_gene: TRBJ2-7
CDR3aa: CASSLRGRYEQYF
CDR3nt: TGTGCCAGCAGCTTAAGGGGGCGCTACGAGCAGTACTTC

abundance: NA
d_gene: NA
v_gene: TRBV28
j_gene: TRBJ2-1
CDR3aa: CATLFRGKEQFF
CDR3nt: TGTGCCACCCTGTTTAGGGGGAAAGAGCAGTTCTTC